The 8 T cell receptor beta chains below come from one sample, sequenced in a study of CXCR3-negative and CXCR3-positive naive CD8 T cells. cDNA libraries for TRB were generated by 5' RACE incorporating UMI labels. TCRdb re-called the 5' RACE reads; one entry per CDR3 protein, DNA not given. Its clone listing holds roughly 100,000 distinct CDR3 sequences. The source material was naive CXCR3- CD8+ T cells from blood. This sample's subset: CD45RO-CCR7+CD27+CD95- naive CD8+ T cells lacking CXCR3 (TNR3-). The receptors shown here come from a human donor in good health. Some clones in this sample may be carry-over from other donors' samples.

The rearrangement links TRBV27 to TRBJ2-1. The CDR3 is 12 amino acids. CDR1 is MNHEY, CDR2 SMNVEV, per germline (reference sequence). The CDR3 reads CANSFAQHEQFF.

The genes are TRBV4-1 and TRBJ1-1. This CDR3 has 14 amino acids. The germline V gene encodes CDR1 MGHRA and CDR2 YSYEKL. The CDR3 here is CASSQVGENTEAFF.

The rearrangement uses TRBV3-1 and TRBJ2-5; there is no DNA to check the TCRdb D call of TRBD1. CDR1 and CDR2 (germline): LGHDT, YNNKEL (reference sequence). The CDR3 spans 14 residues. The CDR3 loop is CASSPPGGIETQYF.

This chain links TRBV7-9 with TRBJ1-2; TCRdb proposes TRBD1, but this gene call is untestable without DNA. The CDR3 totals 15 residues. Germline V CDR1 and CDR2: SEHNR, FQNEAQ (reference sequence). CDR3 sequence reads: CASSSPRGDTSGYTF.

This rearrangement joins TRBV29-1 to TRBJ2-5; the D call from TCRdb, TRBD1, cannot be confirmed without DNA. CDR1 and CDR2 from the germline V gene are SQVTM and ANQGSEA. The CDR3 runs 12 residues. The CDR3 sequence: CSGRQGKETQYF.

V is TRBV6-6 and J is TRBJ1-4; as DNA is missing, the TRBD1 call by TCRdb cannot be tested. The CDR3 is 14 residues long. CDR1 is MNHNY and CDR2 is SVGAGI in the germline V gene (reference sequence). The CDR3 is CASSIRDRSEKLFF.

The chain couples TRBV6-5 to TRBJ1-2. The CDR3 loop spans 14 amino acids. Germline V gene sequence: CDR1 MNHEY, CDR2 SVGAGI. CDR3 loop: CASSKQGKSYGYTF.

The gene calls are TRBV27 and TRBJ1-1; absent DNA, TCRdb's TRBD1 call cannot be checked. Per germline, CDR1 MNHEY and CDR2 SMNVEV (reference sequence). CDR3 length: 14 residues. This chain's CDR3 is CASSPVGGNIEAFF.